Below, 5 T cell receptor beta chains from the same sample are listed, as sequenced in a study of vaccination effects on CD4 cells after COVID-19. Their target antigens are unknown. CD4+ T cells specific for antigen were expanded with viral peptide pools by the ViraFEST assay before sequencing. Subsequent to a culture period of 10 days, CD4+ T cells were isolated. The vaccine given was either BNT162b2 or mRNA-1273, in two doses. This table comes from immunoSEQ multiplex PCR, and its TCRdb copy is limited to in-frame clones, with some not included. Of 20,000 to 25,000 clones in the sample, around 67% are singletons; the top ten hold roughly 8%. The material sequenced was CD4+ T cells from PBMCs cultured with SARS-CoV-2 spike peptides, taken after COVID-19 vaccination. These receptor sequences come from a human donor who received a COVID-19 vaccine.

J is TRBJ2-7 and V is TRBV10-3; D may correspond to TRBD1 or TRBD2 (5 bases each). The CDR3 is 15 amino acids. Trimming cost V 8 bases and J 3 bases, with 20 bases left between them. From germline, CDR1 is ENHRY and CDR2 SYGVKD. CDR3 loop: CAIAREILSNYEQYF. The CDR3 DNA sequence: TGTGCCATCGCCAGGGAGATTCTATCAAACTACGAGCAGTACTTC.

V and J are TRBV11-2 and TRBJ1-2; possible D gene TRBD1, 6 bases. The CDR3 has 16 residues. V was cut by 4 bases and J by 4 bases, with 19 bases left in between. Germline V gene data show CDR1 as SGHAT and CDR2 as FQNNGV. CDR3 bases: TGTGCCAGCAGCTCACGGGGGGGCGGTGCTCTCTATGGCTACACCTTC. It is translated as CASSSRGGGALYGYTF. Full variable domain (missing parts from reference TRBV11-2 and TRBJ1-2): EAGVAQSPRYKIIEKRQSVAFWCNPISGHATLYWYQQILGQGPKLLIQFQNNGVVDDSQLPKDRFSAERLKGVDSTLKIQPAKLEDSAVYLCASSSRGGGALYGYTFGSGTRLTVV.

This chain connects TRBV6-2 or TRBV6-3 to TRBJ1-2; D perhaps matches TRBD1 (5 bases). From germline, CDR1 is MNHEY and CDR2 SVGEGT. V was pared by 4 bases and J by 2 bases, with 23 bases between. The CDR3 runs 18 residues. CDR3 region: CASSSQGLRNLQNYGYTF. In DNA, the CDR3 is TGTGCCAGCAGTTCCCAGGGACTTCGTAACTTGCAGAACTATGGCTACACCTTC.

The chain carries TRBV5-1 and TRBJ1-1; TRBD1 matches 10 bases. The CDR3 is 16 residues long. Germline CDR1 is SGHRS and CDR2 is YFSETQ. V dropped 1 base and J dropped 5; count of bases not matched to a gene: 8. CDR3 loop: CASSLRQGAFGTEAFF. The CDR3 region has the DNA TGCGCCAGCAGCTTGAGACAGGGGGCATTTGGGACTGAAGCTTTCTTT.

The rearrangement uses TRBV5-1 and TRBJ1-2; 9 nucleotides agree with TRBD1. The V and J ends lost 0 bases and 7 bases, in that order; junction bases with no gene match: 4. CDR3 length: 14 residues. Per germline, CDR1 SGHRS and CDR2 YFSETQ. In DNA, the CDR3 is TGCGCCAGCAGCTTGGGGTCGGGACAGGGTGGCTACACCTTC. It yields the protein CASSLGSGQGGYTF.